The TCR beta chain described here comes from a study of cytotoxic CD8 clonotypes in ibrutinib-treated CLL. The wider study: The patient breakdown showed roughly 10 relapsed/refractory and around 16 treatment-naive cases, with approximately 18 IGHV unmutated. Outcomes included approximately 25 partial and 2 complete responses; after median roughly 66 months, 14 stayed remitted and some 12 progressed. General study results and limits: Public clonotypes (which were uncommon) either contracted or remained stable on treatment. At the start, clonality exceeded age-matched healthy donors and followed circulating CD8+ T-cell counts.

Produced via immunoSEQ multiplex PCR; TCRdb's table is partial and in-frame only. The sample carries approximately 30,000 clones, 55% to 75% recorded once. With regard to this clone: What it recognizes is unknown.

The clonotype originates from a human donor with chronic lymphocytic leukemia. The specimen was PBMCs, collected after 24 months of ibrutinib treatment.

The CDR3 coding sequence is TGTGCCAGCAGCCTAGGCGGGGGACAGATCAATCAGCCCCAGCATTTT. This encodes CASSLGGGQINQPQHF. The chain links TRBV7-2 to TRBJ1-5; 7 bases match TRBD1. Germline V gene lookup returns CDR1 SGHTA and CDR2 FQGNSA. The CDR3 loop spans 16 amino acids. V was clipped by 5 bases and J by 3 bases; unmatched bases: 10.